This T cell receptor (beta chain) comes out of a study of molecular identifiers for immune sequencing clone quantification (dated by TCRdb to the late 2010s). General notes on the study: For a replicate experiment, RNA from 20,000 or 100,000 naive CD8 T cells was divided into five aliquots, and four of the five aliquots were sequenced. This methods study benchmarked molecular-identifier clustering-based TCR repertoire sequencing (MIDCIRS) and TCR RNA copy counting, using CD8 T cells to do so.

The library was obtained by PCR. The instrument was an Illumina HiSeq 4000. Bulk TCR libraries were prepared as previously described, using TCR primers listed in Table S5. Purification of total RNA was performed with the Qiagen AllPrep DNA/RNA kit. Before analysis, reads from multiple sequencing runs of one library were combined. For the original study's pipeline: Only reads with exact TCR constant sequence were kept, trimmed to 150 nt, and grouped by their 12-nt molecular barcodes. Reads inside each barcode group were sub-clustered using a 15% Levenshtein threshold, and a quality-weighted consensus sequence was constructed for each RNA molecule. Non-functional sequences were filtered out, along with any lower-count sequence sitting one edit away from another sequence. Barcode sub-clusters with fewer than 20% of the maximum read count were removed, based on fitting two negative binomial distributions. TCRdb's own reprocessing of the public reads used fastp at Q25 and MiXCR and kept productive beta chains. One record per CDR3 amino acid sequence lists the most common genes and DNA. In this record, the V and J calls reflect TCRdb's handling and not the investigators' own analysis. A total of around 460,000 distinct CDR3 sequences appear in this sample, over 20% of them only once. The ten largest clones take up roughly 0.81% of the sample.

From cysteine to phenylalanine, the CDR3 is 11 amino acids long. Only the CDR3 portion is preserved as DNA: 33 bases, with reading frame beginning at the first base. V sheds 4 bases and J sheds 10 bases, leaving 10 bases between their ends. Naive CD8 T cell libraries were made from 20,000 to 1,000,000 sorted cells using 10%, 30% or 50% of purified RNA. Naive CD8 T cells were FACS-sorted as CD8+CD4-CCR7+CD45RA+ on a BD FACSAria II into RLT Plus buffer. Ten to eleven TCR copies' worth of Jurkat RNA were spiked into roughly 19,000-1,000,000 naive CD8 T cell samples to test detection sensitivity. CD8 T cells were enriched using RosetteSep CD8+ T Cell Enrichment Cocktail and Ficoll-Paque, and the enriched cells then underwent ACK red cell lysis. In regard to this clonotype: Which antigen it targets is not known. This clone may be a read error of a much larger clone one base away.

What the work shows at the level of the full study, not this receptor alone: Spiked-in Jurkat TCR RNA equivalent to a single cell was reported to be detectable even among approximately 1.1 million naive CD8 T cells. Clones above 20 RNA copies held over 98% of molecules in CMV-specific effector cells but under 1% in naive cells. Identical TCR molecules sharing a barcode could cause highly expanded clone sizes to be underestimated. The naive libraries included spiked-in Jurkat TCR RNA (over nine copies' worth), and this RNA is not part of the donor repertoire. When barcode sub-clustering was omitted, TCR diversity was inflated by chimeric consensus sequences, with chimeras reaching as high as 47%. Modeling indicated roughly 3.2 TCR RNA copies recovered per cell, compared with about 9.7 by digital PCR, which implies a capture efficiency of 25% to 35%.

The chain uses TRBV12-3 or TRBV12-4 and TRBJ1-2, and TRBD1 may be the D gene, going by 6 matching bases. The receptor's source is a human donor in good health. Some libraries in this study had Jurkat cell RNA spiked in. The material sequenced was naive CD8+ T cells from blood, with Jurkat cell RNA spiked in. The intended sense of this specimen's cell subset or site label: FACS-sorted CD8+CD4-CCR7+CD45RA+ naive T cells. The CDR3 protein is CASSSGQIYTF. The nucleotide sequence is given as TGTGCCAGCAGTTCAGGACAGATCTACACCTTC.